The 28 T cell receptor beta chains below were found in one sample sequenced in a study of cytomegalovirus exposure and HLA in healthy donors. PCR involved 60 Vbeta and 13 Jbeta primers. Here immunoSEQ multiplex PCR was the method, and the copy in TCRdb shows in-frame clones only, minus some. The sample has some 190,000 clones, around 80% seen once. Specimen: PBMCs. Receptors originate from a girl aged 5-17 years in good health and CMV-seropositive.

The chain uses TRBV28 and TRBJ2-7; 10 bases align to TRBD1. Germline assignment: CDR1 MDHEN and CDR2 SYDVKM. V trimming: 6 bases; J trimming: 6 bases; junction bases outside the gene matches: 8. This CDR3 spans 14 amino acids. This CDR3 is CASRTGTGVGEQYF. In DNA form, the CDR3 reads TGTGCCAGCAGAACCGGGACAGGGGTTGGCGAGCAGTACTTC.

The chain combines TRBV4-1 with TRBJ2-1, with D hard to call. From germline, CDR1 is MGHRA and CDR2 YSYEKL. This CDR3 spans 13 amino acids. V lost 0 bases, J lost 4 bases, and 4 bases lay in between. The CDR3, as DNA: TGCGCCAGCAGCCAAGACCCGTACAATGAGCAGTTCTTC. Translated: CASSQDPYNEQFF.

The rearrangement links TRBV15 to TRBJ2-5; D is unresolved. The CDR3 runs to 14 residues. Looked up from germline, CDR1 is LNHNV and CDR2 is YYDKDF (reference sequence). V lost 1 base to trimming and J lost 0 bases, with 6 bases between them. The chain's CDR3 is CATSRGRDQETQYF. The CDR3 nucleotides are TGTGCCACCAGCAGAGGACGGGACCAAGAGACCCAGTACTTC.

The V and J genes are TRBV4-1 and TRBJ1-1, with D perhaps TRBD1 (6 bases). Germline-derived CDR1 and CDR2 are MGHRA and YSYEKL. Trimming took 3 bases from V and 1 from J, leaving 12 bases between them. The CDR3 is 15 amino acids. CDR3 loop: CASSHPGHRNTEAFF. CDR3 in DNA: TGCGCCAGCAGCCATCCGGGACATAGGAACACTGAAGCTTTCTTT.

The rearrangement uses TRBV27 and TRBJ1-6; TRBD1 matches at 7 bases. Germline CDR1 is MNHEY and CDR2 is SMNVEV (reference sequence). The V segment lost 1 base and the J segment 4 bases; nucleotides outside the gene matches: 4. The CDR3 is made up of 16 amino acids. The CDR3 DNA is TGTGCCAGCAGTTTATATGCAGGGGGGTATAATTCACCCCTCCACTTT. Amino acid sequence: CASSLYAGGYNSPLHF.

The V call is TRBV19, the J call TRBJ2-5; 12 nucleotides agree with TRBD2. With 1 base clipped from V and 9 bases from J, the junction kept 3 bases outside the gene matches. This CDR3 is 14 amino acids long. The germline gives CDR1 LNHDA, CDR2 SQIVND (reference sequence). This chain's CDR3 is CASSIAASGRAQYF. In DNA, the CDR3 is TGTGCCAGTAGTATAGCGGCTAGCGGGAGGGCCCAGTACTTC.

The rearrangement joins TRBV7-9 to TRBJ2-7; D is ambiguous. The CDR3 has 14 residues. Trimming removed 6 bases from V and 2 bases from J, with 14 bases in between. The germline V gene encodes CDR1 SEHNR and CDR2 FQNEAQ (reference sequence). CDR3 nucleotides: TGTGCCAGCAGTTCCAAACTGCTCACCTACGAGCAGTACTTC. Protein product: CASSSKLLTYEQYF.

In DNA form, the CDR3 reads TGTGCCAGCAGCTTGGCGTCCCCGGACAGACTCAAAAACATTCAGTACTTC. Its translation is CASSLASPDRLKNIQYF. J is TRBJ2-4 and V is TRBV13; D might be TRBD1 (6 bases). Looked up from germline, CDR1 is PRHDT and CDR2 is FYEKMQ (reference sequence). Trimming left V 3 bases short and J 3 bases short, with 18 bases between. The CDR3 consists of 17 residues.

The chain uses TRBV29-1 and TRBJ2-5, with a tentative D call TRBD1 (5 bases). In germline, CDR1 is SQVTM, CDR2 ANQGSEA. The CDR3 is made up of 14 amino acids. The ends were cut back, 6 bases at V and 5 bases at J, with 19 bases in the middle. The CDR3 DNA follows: TGCAGCGTGATGACAGCGCTCCGCTGGGAGACCCAGTACTTC. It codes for CSVMTALRWETQYF.

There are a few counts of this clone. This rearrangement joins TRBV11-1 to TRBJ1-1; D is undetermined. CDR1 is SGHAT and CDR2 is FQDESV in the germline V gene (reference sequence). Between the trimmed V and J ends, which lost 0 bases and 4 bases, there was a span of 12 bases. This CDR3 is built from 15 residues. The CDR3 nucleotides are TGTGCCAGCAGCTTAGCCCCGGTTTTGTCCACTGAAGCTTTCTTT. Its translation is CASSLAPVLSTEAFF.

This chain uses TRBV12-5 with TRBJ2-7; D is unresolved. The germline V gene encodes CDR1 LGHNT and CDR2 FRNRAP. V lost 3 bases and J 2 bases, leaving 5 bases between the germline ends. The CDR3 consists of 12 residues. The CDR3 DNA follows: TGTGCTAGTGGTTTCCAAACCTACGAGCAGTACTTC. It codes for CASGFQTYEQYF.

CDR3 sequence (DNA): TGTGCCAGCACCGGGACAGAGCTTCAGCCCCAGCATTTT. This encodes CASTGTELQPQHF. This chain uses TRBV6-1 with TRBJ1-5; 7 nucleotides match TRBD1. Trimming took 7 bases from V and 6 from J; bases not matched to a gene: 6. CDR3 length equals 13 residues. Germline-derived CDR1 and CDR2 are MNHNS and SASEGT.

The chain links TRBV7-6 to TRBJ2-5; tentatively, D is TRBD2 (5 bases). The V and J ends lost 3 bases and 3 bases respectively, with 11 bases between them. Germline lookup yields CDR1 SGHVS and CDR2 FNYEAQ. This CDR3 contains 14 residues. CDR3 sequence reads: CASSFGGLKETQYF. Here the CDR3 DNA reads TGTGCCAGCAGCTTTGGCGGGCTCAAAGAGACCCAGTACTTC.

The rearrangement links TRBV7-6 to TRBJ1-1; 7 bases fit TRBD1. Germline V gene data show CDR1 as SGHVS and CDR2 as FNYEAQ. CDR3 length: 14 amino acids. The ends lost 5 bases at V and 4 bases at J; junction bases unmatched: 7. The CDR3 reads CASSAPGGVTEAFF. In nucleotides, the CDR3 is TGTGCCAGCAGCGCCCCAGGGGGTGTCACTGAAGCTTTCTTT.

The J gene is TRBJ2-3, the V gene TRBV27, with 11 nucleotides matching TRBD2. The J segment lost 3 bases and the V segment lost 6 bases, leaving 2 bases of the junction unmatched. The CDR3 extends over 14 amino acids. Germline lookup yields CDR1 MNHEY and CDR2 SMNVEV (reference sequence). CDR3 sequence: CASRTSGRTDTQYF. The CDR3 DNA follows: TGTGCCAGCAGAACTAGCGGGAGAACAGATACGCAGTATTTT.

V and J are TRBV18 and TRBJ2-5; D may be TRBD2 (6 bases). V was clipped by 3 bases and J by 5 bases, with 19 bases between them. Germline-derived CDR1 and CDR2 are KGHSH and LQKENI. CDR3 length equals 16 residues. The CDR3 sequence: CASSPPQRGAGETQYF. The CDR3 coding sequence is TGTGCCAGCTCACCGCCCCAGAGGGGCGCGGGGGAGACCCAGTACTTC.

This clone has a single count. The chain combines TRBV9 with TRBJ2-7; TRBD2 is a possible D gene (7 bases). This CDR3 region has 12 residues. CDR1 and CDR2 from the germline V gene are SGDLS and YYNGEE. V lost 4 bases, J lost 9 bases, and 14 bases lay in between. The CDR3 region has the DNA TGTGCCAGCAGCCCGGGGGGCGCCCGGCAGTACTTC. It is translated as CASSPGGARQYF.

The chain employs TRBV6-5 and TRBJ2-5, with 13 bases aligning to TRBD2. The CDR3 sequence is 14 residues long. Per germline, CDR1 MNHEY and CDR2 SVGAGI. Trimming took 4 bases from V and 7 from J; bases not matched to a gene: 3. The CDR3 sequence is CASSSRTSGGTQYF. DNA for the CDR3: TGTGCCAGCAGTTCAAGGACTAGCGGGGGGACCCAGTACTTC.

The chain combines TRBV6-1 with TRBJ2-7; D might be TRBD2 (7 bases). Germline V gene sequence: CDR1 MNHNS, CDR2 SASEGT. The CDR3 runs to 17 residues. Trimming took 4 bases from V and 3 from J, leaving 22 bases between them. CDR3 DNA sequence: TGTGCCAGCAGTGGTGGGGGGGGACAACTAGCGTACTACGAGCAGTACTTC. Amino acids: CASSGGGGQLAYYEQYF.

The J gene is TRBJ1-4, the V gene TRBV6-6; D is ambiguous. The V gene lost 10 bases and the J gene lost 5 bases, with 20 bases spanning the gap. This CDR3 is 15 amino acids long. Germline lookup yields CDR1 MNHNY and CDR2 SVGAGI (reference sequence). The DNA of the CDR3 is TGTGCCACCACTCTTGAGGGTTTCCTCAATGAAAAACTGTTTTTT. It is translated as CATTLEGFLNEKLFF.

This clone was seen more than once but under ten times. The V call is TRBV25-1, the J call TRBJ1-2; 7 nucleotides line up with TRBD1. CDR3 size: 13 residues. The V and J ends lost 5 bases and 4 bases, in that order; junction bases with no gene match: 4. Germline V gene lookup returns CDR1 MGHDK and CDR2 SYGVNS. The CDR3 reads CASSNTGVYGYTF. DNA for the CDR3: TGTGCCAGCAGTAACACAGGGGTCTATGGCTACACCTTC.

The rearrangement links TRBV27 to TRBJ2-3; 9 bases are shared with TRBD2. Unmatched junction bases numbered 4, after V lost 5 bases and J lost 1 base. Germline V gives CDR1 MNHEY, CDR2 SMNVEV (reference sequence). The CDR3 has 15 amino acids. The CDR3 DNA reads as TGTGCCAGCAGTGCGAGGACTAGCGGCACAGATACGCAGTATTTT. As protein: CASSARTSGTDTQYF.

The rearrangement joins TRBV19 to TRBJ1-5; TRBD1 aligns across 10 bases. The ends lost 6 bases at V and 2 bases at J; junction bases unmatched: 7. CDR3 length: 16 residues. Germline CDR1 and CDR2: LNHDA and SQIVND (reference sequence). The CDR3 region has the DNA TGTGCCAGTAGCCATCCAGGGACAGGGGGCAATCAGCCCCAGCATTTT. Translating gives CASSHPGTGGNQPQHF. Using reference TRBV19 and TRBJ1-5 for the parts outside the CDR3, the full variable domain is DGGITQSPKYLFRKEGQNVTLSCEQNLNHDAMYWYRQDPGQGLRLIYYSQIVNDFQKGDIAEGYSVSREKKESFPLTVTSAQKNPTAFYLCASSHPGTGGNQPQHFGDGTRLSIL.

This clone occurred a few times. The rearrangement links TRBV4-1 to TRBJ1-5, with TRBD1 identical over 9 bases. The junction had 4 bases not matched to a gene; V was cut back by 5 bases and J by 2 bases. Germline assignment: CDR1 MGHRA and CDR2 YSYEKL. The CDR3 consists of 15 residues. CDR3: CASSAQGAGNQPQHF. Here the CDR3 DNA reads TGCGCCAGCAGCGCACAGGGGGCCGGCAATCAGCCCCAGCATTTT.

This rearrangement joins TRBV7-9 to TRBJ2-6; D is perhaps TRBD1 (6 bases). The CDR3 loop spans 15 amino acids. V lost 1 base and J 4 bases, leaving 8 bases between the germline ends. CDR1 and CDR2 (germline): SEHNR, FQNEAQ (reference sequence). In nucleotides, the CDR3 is TGTGCCAGCAGCTTAGTGAGGGGGGGGGCCAACGTCCTGACTTTC. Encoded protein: CASSLVRGGANVLTF. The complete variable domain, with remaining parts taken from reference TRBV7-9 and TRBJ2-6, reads DTGVSQNPRHKITKRGQNVTFRCDPISEHNRLYWYRQTLGQGPEFLTYFQNEAQLEKSRLLSDRFSAERPKGSFSTLEIQRTEQGDSAMYLCASSLVRGGANVLTFGAGSRLTVL.

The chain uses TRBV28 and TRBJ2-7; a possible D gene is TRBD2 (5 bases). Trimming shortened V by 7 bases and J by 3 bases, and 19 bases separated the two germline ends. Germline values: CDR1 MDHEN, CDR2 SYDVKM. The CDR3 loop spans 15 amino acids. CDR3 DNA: TGTGCCAGCACCAGCTCCGGGATCCTTCACTACGAGCAGTACTTC. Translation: CASTSSGILHYEQYF.

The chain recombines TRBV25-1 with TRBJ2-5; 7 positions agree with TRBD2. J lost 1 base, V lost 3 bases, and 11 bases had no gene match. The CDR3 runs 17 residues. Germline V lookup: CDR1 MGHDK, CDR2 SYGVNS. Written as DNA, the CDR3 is TGTGCCAGCAGTGAGCCCCTTGCGGGGAGGGCCCAAGAGACCCAGTACTTC. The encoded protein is CASSEPLAGRAQETQYF.

Written as DNA, the CDR3 is TGTGCCAGCAGCCCAAAAGAGAGGAACACTGAAGCTTTCTTT. Its translation: CASSPKERNTEAFF. This chain uses TRBV7-3 with TRBJ1-1, with no clear D. The CDR3 runs 14 residues. Germline CDR1 is SGHTA and CDR2 is FQGTGA. Trimming shortened V by 5 bases and J by 1 base, and 11 bases separated the two germline ends.